Following are 19 T cell receptor beta chains from one sample sequenced in a study of T-cell reconstitution after alpha-beta-depleted transplantation in children. Unique molecular identifiers were incorporated during preparation of the TCRbeta library. TCRdb re-derived calls from the PCR reads in MiXCR, one entry per CDR3 protein. Of over 45,000 distinct CDR3 sequences listed, about 40% are singletons. The input for sequencing was PBMCs, mostly from graft donor cells, taken 360 days after TCRalphabeta/CD19-depleted stem cell transplant. The receptors come from a male patient between 10 and 17 years old who had a stem cell transplant for acute lymphoblastic leukemia, so the T cells may come from the graft donor.

This clonotype has only a few counts. The chain couples TRBV10-2 to TRBJ2-7; D may be TRBD2 (6 bases). V lost 2 bases and J lost 7, with 9 bases in between. Looked up from germline, CDR1 is WSHSY and CDR2 is SAAADI. CDR3 length: 12 residues. The CDR3 nucleotides read TGCGCCAGCAGTGAGGCTGGAGGGGAGCAGTACTTC. Protein product: CASSEAGGEQYF.

This clonotype showed up just a few times. The rearrangement uses TRBV7-8 and TRBJ2-2; TRBD2 matches 13 bases. This CDR3 region has 19 residues. After removal of 4 bases from V and 1 base from J, the junction contained 9 bases not matched to a gene. Germline V CDR1 and CDR2: SGHVS, FQNEAQ. The DNA of the CDR3 is TGTGCCAGCAGCTCTTATAAAGGGACTAGCGGGGTGAACACCGGGGAGCTGTTTTTT. This gives the protein CASSSYKGTSGVNTGELFF.

The chain is built from TRBV24-1 and TRBJ1-2; 9 nucleotides agree with TRBD1. V shed 3 bases and J 3 bases; nucleotides not matched to a gene: 4. Germline assignment: CDR1 KGHDR and CDR2 SFDVKD. The CDR3 runs to 15 residues. CDR3 amino acids: CATSDPRQGDYGYTF. The CDR3 DNA sequence: TGTGCCACCAGTGATCCGCGACAGGGGGACTATGGCTACACCTTC.

The genes are TRBV12-3 or TRBV12-4 and TRBJ1-2, with D perhaps TRBD1 (6 bases). CDR3 length: 14 amino acids. Trimming shortened V by 2 bases and J by 5 bases, and 12 bases separated the two germline ends. The CDR3 loop is CASSLQGRRYGYTF. As DNA, the CDR3 is TGTGCCAGCAGTTTACAGGGGAGACGGTATGGCTACACCTTC.

The V gene is TRBV7-6, the J gene TRBJ2-7; D uncertain. The germline gives CDR1 SGHVS, CDR2 FNYEAQ. This CDR3 spans 14 amino acids. V was cut by 1 base and J by 2 bases, with 9 bases left in between. The CDR3 is CASSLVPSTYEQYF. In DNA, the CDR3 is TGTGCCAGCAGCTTAGTCCCCAGCACCTACGAGCAGTACTTC.

The V and J genes are TRBV12-3 or TRBV12-4 and TRBJ2-2; D may be TRBD1 or TRBD2 (5 bases each). The CDR3 totals 16 residues. Between the trimmed V and J ends, which lost 6 bases and 3 bases, there was a span of 17 bases. The CDR3 DNA reads as TGTGCCAGCAGCCCCAAGGGACGGGTCGACACCGGGGAGCTGTTTTTT. Translating gives CASSPKGRVDTGELFF.

This clonotype was counted a few times. The chain has TRBV7-9 and TRBJ1-5; D might be TRBD1 (5 bases). Germline CDR1 SEHNR, CDR2 FQNEAQ (reference sequence). Trimming cost V 4 bases and J 3 bases, with 10 bases left between them. The CDR3 is made up of 14 amino acids. The CDR3 loop is CASSSPGLNQPQHF. Here the CDR3 DNA reads TGTGCCAGCAGCTCCCCGGGGCTCAATCAGCCCCAGCATTTT.

The V and J genes are TRBV12-3 or TRBV12-4 and TRBJ2-3; 12 bases line up with TRBD2. The CDR3 covers 15 residues. J gave up 8 bases and V 6 bases, and 9 bases lay outside the gene matches. This chain's CDR3 is CASSASGRAPVTQYF. The CDR3 nucleotides read TGTGCCAGCAGCGCTAGCGGGAGGGCCCCGGTTACGCAGTATTTT.

The rearrangement joins TRBV15 to TRBJ2-1; 16 bases agree with TRBD2. The CDR3 length is 21 residues. After removal of 1 base from V and 4 bases from J, the junction contained 13 bases not matched to a gene. Germline V gives CDR1 LNHNV, CDR2 YYDKDF (reference sequence). Written as DNA, the CDR3 is TGTGCCACCAGCAGAGGTCCCGGGACTAGCGGGGGGGCCCCCAGTTACAATGAGCAGTTCTTC. This sequence encodes CATSRGPGTSGGAPSYNEQFF.

A few counts support this clonotype. Written as DNA, the CDR3 is TGTGCCAGCAGTGGGAGGGAGACCCAGTACTTC. This encodes CASSGRETQYF. This chain joins TRBV25-1 and TRBJ2-5; weak D call: TRBD2 (5 bases). Deletions cut 4 bases from V and 5 bases from J, with 5 bases between. The CDR3 is made up of 11 amino acids. CDR1 and CDR2 (germline): MGHDK, SYGVNS.

CDR3 sequence: CASSQGGHWGYEQYF. The CDR3 coding sequence is TGCGCCAGCAGCCAGGGTGGGCACTGGGGGTACGAGCAGTACTTC. The J gene is TRBJ2-7, the V gene TRBV4-1; the D call may be TRBD1 or TRBD2 (5 bases each). V was pared by 3 bases and J by 4 bases, with 16 bases between. Germline CDR1 reads MGHRA; CDR2 reads YSYEKL. This CDR3 region has 15 residues.

This clonotype was counted a few times. The gene calls are TRBV29-1 and TRBJ2-7; D is possibly TRBD1 (6 bases). CDR3 length: 12 residues. Germline V gene lookup returns CDR1 SQVTM and CDR2 ANQGSEA. The V gene lost 7 bases and the J gene lost 3 bases, with 13 bases spanning the gap. CDR3 region: CSGRNRDYEQYF. CDR3 nucleotide sequence: TGCAGCGGGAGAAACAGGGACTACGAGCAGTACTTC.

The rearrangement uses TRBV12-3 or TRBV12-4 and TRBJ2-7; D is unresolved. The CDR3 totals 15 residues. The V end was cut by 2 bases, the J end by 0 bases, with 11 bases between. The CDR3 loop is CASSLTSRSSYEQYF. The CDR3 DNA sequence: TGTGCCAGCAGTTTAACGTCGAGGAGCTCCTACGAGCAGTACTTC.

V usage is TRBV20-1 and J usage is TRBJ2-7, with D perhaps matching TRBD1 or TRBD2 (5 bases each). This CDR3 is built from 14 residues. V lost 2 bases to trimming and J lost 2 bases, with 13 bases between them. From germline, CDR1 is DFQATT and CDR2 SNEGSKA (reference sequence). The DNA of the CDR3 is TGCAGTGCTAGATACCGGGACGAGGCCTACGAGCAGTACTTC. This translates into CSARYRDEAYEQYF.

This clonotype was seen a handful of times. The CDR3: CASSYDGNQPQHF. CDR3 coding DNA: TGTGCCAGCAGTTACGACGGCAATCAGCCCCAGCATTTT. This chain links TRBV6-6 with TRBJ1-5, with no clear D. Between the trimmed V and J ends, which lost 2 bases and 2 bases, there was a span of 4 bases. The CDR3 has 13 residues. Germline CDR1 and CDR2: MNHNY and SVGAGI (reference sequence).

The chain links TRBV4-1 to TRBJ2-7; D remains ambiguous. V shed 0 bases and J shed 3 bases, with 9 bases lying between them. The germline CDR1 and CDR2 sequences are MGHRA and YSYEKL. This CDR3 has 14 amino acids. The CDR3 loop is CASSQENLRYEQYF. As DNA, the CDR3 is TGCGCCAGCAGCCAAGAGAACCTCCGCTACGAGCAGTACTTC.

The chain is built from TRBV27 and TRBJ2-7; D unresolved. The CDR3 runs to 14 residues. CDR1 is MNHEY, CDR2 SMNVEV, per germline (reference sequence). V lost 6 bases to trimming and J lost 1 base, with 13 bases between them. DNA for the CDR3: TGTGCCAGCAGGGCTTTACCCGGATCCTACGAGCAGTACTTC. Residues: CASRALPGSYEQYF.

This clonotype has ten or more counts. This sequence joins TRBV28 and TRBJ2-5, with D tentatively TRBD1 (5 bases). The CDR3 has 14 residues. V was trimmed by 5 bases and J by 1 base, leaving 11 bases between them. Germline loops: CDR1 MDHEN, CDR2 SYDVKM. The CDR3 bases are TGTGCCAGCAGTAGGACACCCTTCCAAGAGACCCAGTACTTC. Its protein product is CASSRTPFQETQYF.

The J gene is TRBJ2-1, the V gene TRBV5-1, with D maybe TRBD2 (5 bases). V gave up 1 base and J gave up 9 bases, with 8 bases separating them. This CDR3 is built from 12 residues. Germline V gene sequence: CDR1 SGHRS, CDR2 YFSETQ. Written as DNA, the CDR3 is TGCGCCAGCAGCTTGTGGGGAGTTGAGCAGTTCTTC. It translates to CASSLWGVEQFF.